The sequence of this TCR beta chain was determined in a study of blood T cell repertoires in COVID-19. Study-wide background: Both acute and convalescent COVID-19 samples were obtained from the United States, Italy and Spain.

In the study's own analysis: It was from reference gene primer amplification that nucleated cell counts were estimated. The method was immunoSEQ multiplex PCR; TCRdb's version includes in-frame clones alone and lacks a portion of them. For V, J and clone size, that table is used; D and trimming come from the DNA. The sample includes roughly 390,000 clones, 85% of them seen just once. The CDR3 contains 16 residues. Germline CDR1 reads MDHEN; CDR2 reads SYDVKM. V was shortened by 3 bases and J by 1 base, with 13 bases between the two germline ends. This chain links TRBV28 with TRBJ1-5; D is undetermined. The sample taken for sequencing was peripheral blood. The TCR comes from a woman aged 18-29 years with acute or convalescent COVID-19. The CDR3 here is CASSFLAGGSNQPQHF. The CDR3 nucleotides read TGTGCCAGCAGTTTTCTGGCAGGCGGGAGCAATCAGCCCCAGCATTTT.